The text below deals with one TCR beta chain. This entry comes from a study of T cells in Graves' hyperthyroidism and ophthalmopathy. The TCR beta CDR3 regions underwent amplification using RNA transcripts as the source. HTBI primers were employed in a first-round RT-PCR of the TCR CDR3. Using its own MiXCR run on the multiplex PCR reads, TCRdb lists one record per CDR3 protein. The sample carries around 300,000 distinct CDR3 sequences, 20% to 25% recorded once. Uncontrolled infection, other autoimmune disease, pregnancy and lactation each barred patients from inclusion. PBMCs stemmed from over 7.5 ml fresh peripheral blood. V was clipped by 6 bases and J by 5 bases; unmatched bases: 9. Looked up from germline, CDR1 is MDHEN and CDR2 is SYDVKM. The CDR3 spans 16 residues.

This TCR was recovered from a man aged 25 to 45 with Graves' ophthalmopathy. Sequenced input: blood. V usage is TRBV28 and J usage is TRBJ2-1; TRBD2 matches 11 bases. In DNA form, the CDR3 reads TGTGCCAGCAGACAGGCCGGGACTAGCGGAAACAATGAGCAGTTCTTC. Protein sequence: CASRQAGTSGNNEQFF. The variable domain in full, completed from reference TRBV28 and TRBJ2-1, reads DVKVTQSSRYLVKRTGEKVFLECVQDMDHENMFWYRQDPGLGLRLIYFSYDVKMKEKGDIPEGYSVSREKKERFSLILESASTNQTSMYLCASRQAGTSGNNEQFFGPGTRLTVL.